Sequencing of this T cell receptor beta chain was carried out in a study of T cells in Graves' hyperthyroidism and ophthalmopathy. Stable Graves' hyperthyroidism denoted no ophthalmopathy progression over 18 months. The CDR3 regions of TCR beta were amplified from RNA transcripts. First-round RT-PCR with HTBI primers amplified the TCR CDR3 region. TCRdb recomputed calls from the multiplex PCR reads with MiXCR, one row per CDR3 protein. The sample holds approximately 400,000 distinct CDR3 sequences, about 15% seen once. Germline loops: CDR1 LNHDA, CDR2 SQIVND (reference sequence). This CDR3 has 20 residues. V was pared by 4 bases and J by 1 base, with 25 bases between.

The clonotype originates from an older woman with Graves' hyperthyroidism. Sequences were obtained from blood. This chain connects TRBV19 to TRBJ2-2; possibly TRBD2 for D (6 bases). This CDR3 reads CASSTVITGLGGKNTGELFF. CDR3 coding DNA: TGTGCCAGTAGTACCGTGATCACGGGACTCGGCGGAAAGAACACCGGGGAGCTGTTTTTT.